This is a list of T cell receptor beta chains from one sample in a study of tumor and adjacent non-tumor tissue in lung cancer. MiXCR, run by TCRdb on the multiplex PCR reads, gives a single entry per CDR3 protein. This table holds more than 55,000 distinct CDR3 sequences, around 82% found once. The specimen sequenced was distant non-tumor lung tissue. The receptor set was obtained from a man between 60 and 75 years old with non-small cell lung cancer. The CDR3 runs from the conserved cysteine through the conserved F or W. A D gene is named only where the DNA matches it firmly. Some rows have no size entry. The others give once, few or many, or a class for an expanded clone.

>-|TRBV14|TRBJ2-1|TRBD2
TGTGCCAGCAGCCAAGATTTAGCGGGAAGATATGAGCAGTTCTTC
CASSQDLAGRYEQFF
>many|TRBV6-5|TRBJ2-1|-
TGTGCCAGCAGTTACTCGAGGCGCAGCGGCAATGAGCAGTTCTTC
CASSYSRRSGNEQFF
>-|TRBV6-5|TRBJ2-4|-
TGTGCCAGCAAACAGAACAGACGGCTAAGCGACATTCAGTACTTC
CASKQNRRLSDIQYF
>-|TRBV11-1|TRBJ2-2|-
TGTGCCAGCAGCTGTATTGGTGGTACCGGTGAGCTGTTTTTT
CASSCIGGTGELFF
>-|TRBV29-1|TRBJ2-7|TRBD2
TGCAGCGTCGAGGCGGGAGGCCCCGAGCAGTACTTC
CSVEAGGPEQYF
>-|TRBV4-2|TRBJ2-7|-
TGTGCCAGCAGCCAAGAAGATGCAAGGGGCGGTGACGAGCAGTACTTC
CASSQEDARGGDEQYF
>-|TRBV12-3/TRBV12-4|TRBJ2-1|-
TGTGCCAGCAGTTCTCCTCAGTGGGACTACAATGAGCAGTTCTTC
CASSSPQWDYNEQFF
>-|TRBV4-2|TRBJ2-7|TRBD2
TGTGCCAGCAGTCAAGACGGGACTAGCAGGGGTAGGTACTTC
CASSQDGTSRGRYF
>-|TRBV12-3/TRBV12-4|TRBJ2-2|-
TGTGCCAGCAGTTTACCGGGAAAGGGCGCCGGGGAGCTGTTTTTT
CASSLPGKGAGELFF
>-|TRBV29-1|TRBJ1-2|-
TGCAGCGTAGGAGGAGAAGACTACACCTTC
CSVGGEDYTF
>-|TRBV15|TRBJ2-3|TRBD2
TGTGCCACCATCAGATCAACTAGCGACGCTAGCACAGATACGCATTATTTT
CATIRSTSDASTDTHYF
>-|TRBV29-1|TRBJ1-1|TRBD1
TGCAGCGTAGACAGGGTGAGCTCTGAAGCTTTCTTT
CSVDRVSSEAFF
>-|TRBV30|TRBJ2-1|-
TGTGCCTGGAGTCCCTCGATGGCTAATGGTACGGGGCAGTTCTTC
CAWSPSMANGTGQFF
>-|TRBV20-1|TRBJ2-7|TRBD2
TGCAGTGCCCTGTCCTCCCCCCGGGTTGGGACTAGTAGGAGGGTCCTTCCTTACGAGCAGTACTTC
CSALSSPRVGTSRRVLPYEQYF
>once|TRBV29-1|TRBJ1-3|-
TGCAGCCTTGCGAGCGGAGGGACCATATATTTT
CSLASGGTIYF
>-|TRBV28|TRBJ2-2|TRBD1
TGTGTCAGCAGTGATCCGGGACAGGAATTAGCCGGGGAGCTGTTTTTT
CVSSDPGQELAGELFF
>-|TRBV11-1|TRBJ2-2|-
TGTGCCAGTAGCTTTACAAGTGGCACCGGGGAACTGTTTTTT
CASSFTSGTGELFF
>-|TRBV11-1|TRBJ2-1|-
TGTGTCAGCTGCCCAAGTAGCGGTCCGTACAATGAGCAGTTCTTC
CVSCPSSGPYNEQFF
>-|TRBV20-1|TRBJ1-6|-
TGCAGTGCTAGTGTCCTCGGGGCCTGGGATAATTCACCCCTCCACTTT
CSASVLGAWDNSPLHF
>few|TRBV4-1|TRBJ2-5|-
TGCACCAGTAGCGGGCGGGCAGGGGTAGAGACCCAGTACTTC
CTSSGRAGVETQYF
>once|TRBV6-1|TRBJ2-3|-
TGTGCCAGCAGTGAGAGTGGCGGGAATACAGATATGCGGTATTTT
CASSESGGNTDMRYF
>-|TRBV11-2|TRBJ2-1|TRBD2
TGTGCCAGCAGCTTAGATATCGGACTAGCCATGGGTGAGCAGTTCTTC
CASSLDIGLAMGEQFF
>-|TRBV6-5|TRBJ1-2|TRBD1
TGTGCCAACAGTCGACAGGGTGGGAATAACTATGGCTTCACTTTC
CANSRQGGNNYGFTF
>-|TRBV13|TRBJ2-3|-
TGTGCCAGCAGTTTAGCGGGACAGAACATAGATACGCAGTATTTT
CASSLAGQNIDTQYF
>-|TRBV4-1|TRBJ2-1|-
TGCGCCAGCAGCCAAGACGGGACGGGATTACTGGTCTATGAGCAGTTCTTC
CASSQDGTGLLVYEQFF
>-|TRBV29-1|TRBJ2-7|-
TGCAGCGTTGGAGATACCACCTACGACCAGTACTTC
CSVGDTTYDQYF
>-|TRBV4-1|TRBJ1-1|-
TGCGCCAGCAGCCATGGCGTTGGTACTGAAGCTTTCTTT
CASSHGVGTEAFF
>many|TRBV6-6|TRBJ2-3|TRBD2
TGTGCCAGCGCAATGACTAGCGGAGACCTCACAGATACGCAGTATTTT
CASAMTSGDLTDTQYF
>few|TRBV11-1|TRBJ2-1|-
TGTGCCGGCAGCTTCGACAACTATAGCACCATTGAGCAGTTCTTC
CAGSFDNYSTIEQFF
>once|TRBV11-2|TRBJ2-7|TRBD2
TGTGCCAACAGCTTAGAGAGTATGTCTAGCGGGAGATACGAGCAGTACTTC
CANSLESMSSGRYEQYF
>once|TRBV4-1|TRBJ2-7|-
TGCGCCAGCACCCAAGAGCGGACTACCGGGAGTCTGCCGTACTTC
CASTQERTTGSLPYF
>-|TRBV12-3/TRBV12-4|TRBJ2-1|-
TGTGCCAGCAGCGTAGGGGTGGGTAAAGAGCAGTTCTTC
CASSVGVGKEQFF
>once|TRBV29-1|TRBJ2-2|TRBD1
TGCAGTGTGACAGGGCTCAATGGGGAACTGTTTTTT
CSVTGLNGELFF
>-|TRBV12-3/TRBV12-4|TRBJ1-2|-
TGTGCCAGAAGTTTCAGGTCATATGATGGCTACACCTTC
CARSFRSYDGYTF
>-|TRBV28|TRBJ2-7|-
TGTGACAGCAGTGCCCCAAGGGTTCCCTACGAGGAGTACTTC
CDSSAPRVPYEEYF
>once|TRBV4-2|TRBJ1-4|-
TGTCCCAGCAGTCCGCAAGGCGCAACTAATGAAAAACTGTTTTTT
CPSSPQGATNEKLFF
>-|TRBV14|TRBJ2-5|TRBD2
TGTGCCAGCAGTCGCTGGAATAGCGGGAGGCAAGAGACTCAGTACTTC
CASSRWNSGRQETQYF
>many|TRBV9|TRBJ1-6|TRBD1
TGTGCCAGCAGCGACCGGGACAGCGCACGTCACCTTGGTAATTCACCCCTCCACTTT
CASSDRDSARHLGNSPLHF
>-|TRBV11-1|TRBJ2-5|TRBD2
TGTACCAGCAGCTTAGCGGGACTAGTGGAGACCCAGTACTTC
CTSSLAGLVETQYF
>-|TRBV12-3/TRBV12-4|TRBJ1-2|TRBD1
TGTGCCAGCAGTCACGGACAGGGAACTAACTATGGCTACACCTTC
CASSHGQGTNYGYTF
>-|TRBV28|TRBJ2-1|-
TGTGCCTCGCAGGGAACGACAAGCTATAATGAGCGGCTCTTC
CASQGTTSYNERLF
>-|TRBV11-3|TRBJ2-1|-
TGCGCCAGCAGCTCCGTGACTAGAGCTACCTACAATGAGCAGTTCTTC
CASSSVTRATYNEQFF
>few|TRBV19|TRBJ2-5|TRBD2
TGTGCCAGTAGTACGGGACTAGCGACTTCGGAGACCCAGTGCTTC
CASSTGLATSETQCF
>-|TRBV11-2|TRBJ2-1|-
TGTGCCAGTAGCTTAGTGCGCTCAACGGGACTGCAGTTCTTC
CASSLVRSTGLQFF